A selection of T cell receptor beta chains follows, all from one sample in a study of T cells of healthy individuals. MiXCR, run by TCRdb on the 5' RACE reads, gives a single entry per CDR3 protein. The sample consists of approximately 89,000 distinct CDR3 sequences, roughly 5% of them appearing once. These receptors all come from a female donor in good health. CDR3s include the opening cysteine and the closing phenylalanine or tryptophan. D genes are given only for firm matches. A clone size is listed for some rows: how often the clone was seen (once, few, many), or a class if it is expanded.

CDR3 DNA,CDR3 protein,clone size,CDR3 length,V gene,J gene,D gene
TGTGCCACCAGGAGGTACGGAAATAGCAATCAGCCCCAGCAGCCCCAGCATTTT,CATRRYGNSNQPQQPQHF,few,18,TRBV24-1,TRBJ1-5,-
TGTGCCAGCAGCTATCCTCCGGGACTAGCGGGAGACAGCTCCTACAATGAGCAGTTCTTC,CASSYPPGLAGDSSYNEQFF,many,20,TRBV12-3/TRBV12-4,TRBJ2-1,TRBD2
TGTGCCAGCAGCCGGGAGGGGGGTTCCTACAATGAGCAGTTCTTC,CASSREGGSYNEQFF,-,15,TRBV6-1,TRBJ2-1,TRBD2
TGTGCCACCGGACACTTCACAGATACGCAGTATTTT,CATGHFTDTQYF,few,12,TRBV7-9,TRBJ2-3,-
TGTGCCAGCAGTACCACCGGGACTAGCGGATACAATGAGCAGTTCTTC,CASSTTGTSGYNEQFF,-,16,TRBV27,TRBJ2-1,TRBD2
TGTGCCAGCAGTGTTGGTTCGAACACTGAAGCTTTCTTT,CASSVGSNTEAFF,few,13,TRBV12-3/TRBV12-4,TRBJ1-1,-
TGTGCCAGCAGCGTAGGAGAAGGATCCACCTACGAGCAGTACTTC,CASSVGEGSTYEQYF,few,15,TRBV9,TRBJ2-7,-
TGCGCCAGCAGCTTGGCGTGGGAGGGGGATACGCAGTATTTT,CASSLAWEGDTQYF,many,14,TRBV5-1,TRBJ2-3,TRBD2
TGTGCCAGCAGCTTAGTTACCAGGATAGGTACCGGGGAGCTGTTTTTT,CASSLVTRIGTGELFF,many,16,TRBV7-8,TRBJ2-2,-
TGTGCCAGCAGCCGCCCTCCAGTCGTTGGTGAGCAGTTCTTC,CASSRPPVVGEQFF,few,14,TRBV27,TRBJ2-1,-
TGTGCCAGCAGTTTAGCGGACAGGGGGGCCTATGGCTACACCTTC,CASSLADRGAYGYTF,few,15,TRBV12-3/TRBV12-4,TRBJ1-2,TRBD1
TGCAGCGTTGACGGCAGGGGGACCACTGAAGCTTTCTTT,CSVDGRGTTEAFF,many,13,TRBV29-1,TRBJ1-1,TRBD1
TGTGCCAGCAGTCCCCGGGGGCCTGGGGCAGATACGCAGTATTTT,CASSPRGPGADTQYF,many,15,TRBV7-9,TRBJ2-3,-
TGTGCCTGGAGTGTTACCAATTACTTTAACTATGGCTACACCTTC,CAWSVTNYFNYGYTF,many,15,TRBV30,TRBJ1-2,-
TGTGCCAGCAGCTTAATCCCAGATACGCAGTATTTT,CASSLIPDTQYF,many,12,TRBV11-2,TRBJ2-3,-
TGTGCCAGCTCACCACCGGAGGTTAGCTCCTACAATGAGCAGTTCTTC,CASSPPEVSSYNEQFF,few,16,TRBV18,TRBJ2-1,-
TGCAGCGTTGAAATGGGGGGCTCCAAAGGCTACACCTTC,CSVEMGGSKGYTF,many,13,TRBV29-1,TRBJ1-2,-
TGTGCCAGCAGCCCGGCGGGACTAGCCTTCTCTGGGGCCAACGTCCTGACTTTC,CASSPAGLAFSGANVLTF,many,18,TRBV5-5,TRBJ2-6,TRBD2
TGTGCCAGCAGACGCCCGGGGGTACGCACAGATACGCAGTATTTT,CASRRPGVRTDTQYF,-,15,TRBV7-9,TRBJ2-3,-
TGTGCCAGCAGTTTCGGCAAAATTGGAGATGAGCAGTTCTTC,CASSFGKIGDEQFF,few,14,TRBV12-3/TRBV12-4,TRBJ2-1,-
TGTGCCACTCTACAAGAGACCCAGTACTTC,CATLQETQYF,few,10,TRBV6-1,TRBJ2-5,-
TGCGCCAGCAGCCAAGATTTGGACCTCCAAGAGACCCAGTACTTC,CASSQDLDLQETQYF,-,15,TRBV4-3,TRBJ2-5,-
TGCGCCAGCAGCCAGTATAGTTCGGGCTATGGCTACACCTTC,CASSQYSSGYGYTF,many,14,TRBV4-3,TRBJ1-2,-
TGTGCCAGCAGCTTAGTGGGGTCACCCCTCCACTTT,CASSLVGSPLHF,many,12,TRBV7-8,TRBJ1-6,-
TGTGCCAGCAGTTTATGGGGAGGGCGAAATTCACCCCTCCACTTT,CASSLWGGRNSPLHF,few,15,TRBV28,TRBJ1-6,-
TGTGCCAGCAGTTACTCGACTAGCGGGAGCGCAGATACGCAGTATTTT,CASSYSTSGSADTQYF,many,16,TRBV6-2/TRBV6-3,TRBJ2-3,TRBD2
TGCGCCAGCAGCCATCAAACCCGACTAGCGGCTAGCACAGATACGCAGTATTTT,CASSHQTRLAASTDTQYF,few,18,TRBV4-1,TRBJ2-3,TRBD2
TGTGCCAGCAGACAAAATAGAGAGACAGGGGGAGTCACAGATACGCAGTATTTT,CASRQNRETGGVTDTQYF,-,18,TRBV27,TRBJ2-3,TRBD1
TGTGCCAGCAGCTTAACGGACAGGGGGCGGTATAACTATGGCTACACCTTC,CASSLTDRGRYNYGYTF,few,17,TRBV5-6,TRBJ1-2,TRBD1
TGTGCCAGCAGCTCTGGACTAGCGGTCGGGACAGATACGCAGTATTTT,CASSSGLAVGTDTQYF,many,16,TRBV7-9,TRBJ2-3,TRBD2
TGCAGTGCTAGAGAGGGGTCTAGCTCTGGAAACACCATATATTTT,CSAREGSSSGNTIYF,few,15,TRBV20-1,TRBJ1-3,-
TGTGCCAGCAGCTTAGATCGGCGGCCAAGGGCGGGTGAGACCCAGTACTTC,CASSLDRRPRAGETQYF,many,17,TRBV7-2,TRBJ2-5,-
TGCGCCAGCAGCCAAGAGGGCGCCAGCGCTGAATTCGAAAAACTGTTTTTT,CASSQEGASAEFEKLFF,-,17,TRBV4-3,TRBJ1-4,-
TGTGCCATCCGAAACGGGATCAGCTCCTACGAGCAGTACTTC,CAIRNGISSYEQYF,many,14,TRBV10-3,TRBJ2-7,-
TGTGCCAGCAGTTTACCCGGGGCCATTAGCTACGAGCAGTACTTC,CASSLPGAISYEQYF,many,15,TRBV28,TRBJ2-7,-
TGTGCCAGCAGTTATTACCAAGACTATATATTCTCCTACGAGCAGTACTTC,CASSYYQDYIFSYEQYF,many,17,TRBV6-2/TRBV6-3,TRBJ2-7,-
TGTGCCACCAGCACGTATGGCACCGGGGAGCTGTTTTTT,CATSTYGTGELFF,many,13,TRBV15,TRBJ2-2,-
TGCAGCGTTGAGGAGGTAGCGAAAGAGACCCAGTACTTC,CSVEEVAKETQYF,many,13,TRBV29-1,TRBJ2-5,-
TGTGCCAGCAGCTACGACAGGGGCGAGACCCAGTACTTC,CASSYDRGETQYF,many,13,TRBV7-2,TRBJ2-5,TRBD1
TGCAGTGCTCCTTTAGCGGGAGCGTCAGATACGCAGTATTTT,CSAPLAGASDTQYF,many,14,TRBV20-1,TRBJ2-3,TRBD2
TGTGCCAGCAGCCCGACCCCCTCTCAGACCACTGAAGCTTTCTTT,CASSPTPSQTTEAFF,few,15,TRBV5-4,TRBJ1-1,-
TGCAGTGCTAGAGGTCTAGGGACCTACGAGCAGTACTTC,CSARGLGTYEQYF,many,13,TRBV20-1,TRBJ2-7,-
TGCAGCGTTGTGGGAGAGGGGATGAACACTGAAGCTTTCTTT,CSVVGEGMNTEAFF,many,14,TRBV29-1,TRBJ1-1,-
TGCAGTGCTAGTCTCAGTTGGACAGGGGCCTATGGCTACACCTTC,CSASLSWTGAYGYTF,many,15,TRBV20-1,TRBJ1-2,TRBD1
TGTGCCAGCCAACAGGGGGGTCATAAGTATTTT,CASQQGGHKYF,many,11,TRBV6-5,TRBJ2-3,TRBD1
TGTGCCAGCAGCTTAGGCGGGGGTAACACTGAAGCTTTCTTT,CASSLGGGNTEAFF,many,14,TRBV7-9,TRBJ1-1,-
TGTGCCAGCAGTTACGGGACAGTTCCTGGGGCCAACGTCCTGACTTTC,CASSYGTVPGANVLTF,many,16,TRBV6-2/TRBV6-3,TRBJ2-6,TRBD1
TGTGCCAGCAGCGCTAGCGGGAGGGCCTTGAATGAGCAGTTCTTC,CASSASGRALNEQFF,many,15,TRBV9,TRBJ2-1,TRBD2
TGCGCCAGCAGCCAAGAGATGCAGATATACGAGCAGTACTTC,CASSQEMQIYEQYF,few,14,TRBV4-1,TRBJ2-7,-
TGTGCCAGCAGTCCACATTCAGGGGGCACTGAAGCTTTCTTT,CASSPHSGGTEAFF,-,14,TRBV27,TRBJ1-1,TRBD1
TGTGCCAGCAGTTTAGGGGATCTTAAAGGAGCCGCCTACGAGCAGTACTTC,CASSLGDLKGAAYEQYF,many,17,TRBV28,TRBJ2-7,-
TGTGCCAGCAGCTTAAGACAGGATTCCTACGAGCAGTACTTC,CASSLRQDSYEQYF,many,14,TRBV7-9,TRBJ2-7,-
TGTGCCAGCAGTTTCCGGAGACTTCCGAGCTCCTACGAGCAGTACTTC,CASSFRRLPSSYEQYF,-,16,TRBV25-1,TRBJ2-7,-
TGTGCCAGCAGCTTAGAGGGCGGGAGGACAGGAAAAGAGACCCAGTACTTC,CASSLEGGRTGKETQYF,many,17,TRBV7-2,TRBJ2-5,-